Included here is one T cell receptor beta chain sequence, with context. Method: immunoSEQ multiplex PCR; TCRdb's copy keeps in-frame clones and lacks some. The repertoire holds some 22,000 clones, with 84% as singletons. This CDR3 comprises 17 residues. Trimming removed 5 bases from V and 4 bases from J; junction bases left unmatched: 13. CDR1 SGHDN and CDR2 FVKESK come from the germline V gene. These data come from a study of control samples from healthy donors and cancer patients. The source material was PBMCs. This chain links TRBV14 with TRBJ2-3, with TRBD2 matching over 9 bases. The source is a man aged 55 to 70 with colorectal cancer. The CDR3 spells CASSTLAQLAGPDTQYF. CDR3 sequence (DNA): TGTGCCAGCAGCACGCTCGCCCAGCTAGCGGGACCAGATACGCAGTATTTT.